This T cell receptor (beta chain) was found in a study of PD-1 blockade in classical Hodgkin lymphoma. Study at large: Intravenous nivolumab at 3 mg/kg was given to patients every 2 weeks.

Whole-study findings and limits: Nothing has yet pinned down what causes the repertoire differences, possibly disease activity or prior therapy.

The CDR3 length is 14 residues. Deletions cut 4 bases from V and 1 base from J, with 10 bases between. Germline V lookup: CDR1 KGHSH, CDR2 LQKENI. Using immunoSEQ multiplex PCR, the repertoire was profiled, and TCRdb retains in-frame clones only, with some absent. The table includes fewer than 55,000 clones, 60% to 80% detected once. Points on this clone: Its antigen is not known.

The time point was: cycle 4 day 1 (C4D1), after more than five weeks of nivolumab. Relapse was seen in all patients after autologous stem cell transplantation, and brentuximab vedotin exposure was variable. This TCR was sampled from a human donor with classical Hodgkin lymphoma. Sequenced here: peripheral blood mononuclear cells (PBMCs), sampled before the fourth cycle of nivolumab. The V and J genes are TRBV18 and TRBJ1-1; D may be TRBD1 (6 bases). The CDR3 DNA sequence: TGTGCCAGCTCACGGGACACCTCGAACACTGAAGCTTTCTTT. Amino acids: CASSRDTSNTEAFF. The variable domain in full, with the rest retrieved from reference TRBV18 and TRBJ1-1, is NAGVMQNPRHLVRRRGQEARLRCSPMKGHSHVYWYRQLPEEGLKFMVYLQKENIIDESGMPKERFSAEFPKEGPSILRIQQVVRGDSAAYFCASSRDTSNTEAFFGQGTRLTVV.